The next 29 T cell receptor beta chains were all read from a single sample in a study of blood T cell repertoires in COVID-19. Only in-frame clones appear in the TCRdb table, and some are missing; sequencing was by immunoSEQ multiplex PCR. The sample lists about 370,000 clones; 80% to 90% were seen once. The sequencing sample was made of PBMCs or T cells enriched from blood (not recorded which). The origin of the receptors is a man between 18 and 29 years old who had recovered from COVID-19.

The chain has TRBV14 and TRBJ1-1, with D perhaps matching TRBD1 (5 bases). CDR3 length equals 15 residues. In germline, CDR1 is SGHDN, CDR2 FVKESK. V was trimmed by 2 bases and J by 0 bases, leaving 10 bases between them. In nucleotides, the CDR3 is TGTGCCAGCAGCCAACCCCAGGGTATGAACACTGAAGCTTTCTTT. Amino acids: CASSQPQGMNTEAFF.

This clone was detected only once. The genes are TRBV5-1 and TRBJ2-4; 8 bases are a match to TRBD1. The CDR3 is made up of 16 amino acids. Germline CDR1 reads SGHRS; CDR2 reads YFSETQ. The J segment lost 2 bases and the V segment lost 7 bases, leaving 11 bases of the junction unmatched. DNA for the CDR3: TGCGCCAGCCACACAGGGGGACTTCGAACCAAAAACATTCAGTACTTC. Amino acids: CASHTGGLRTKNIQYF.

The CDR3 nucleotides are TGTGCCAGCAGTGCTGGTTTGGGCGGGAGAGGAAGAGACATTCAGTACTTC. This codes for CASSAGLGGRGRDIQYF. The chain combines TRBV6-1 with TRBJ2-4, with TRBD2 matching 7 bases. The CDR3 totals 17 residues. V gave up 4 bases and J gave up 8 bases; unmatched junction bases: 17. CDR1 is MNHNS, CDR2 SASEGT, per germline.

The chain is built from TRBV19 and TRBJ2-2; the match to TRBD2 covers 15 bases. This CDR3 is 18 amino acids long. Germline CDR1 and CDR2: LNHDA and SQIVND (reference sequence). The J segment lost 3 bases and the V segment lost 4 bases, leaving 6 bases of the junction unmatched. CDR3 amino acids: CASSTPRTSGRDTGELFF. In DNA, the CDR3 is TGTGCCAGTAGTACCCCCCGGACTAGCGGGAGGGACACCGGGGAGCTGTTTTTT.

The chain couples TRBV19 to TRBJ2-7; possible D gene TRBD1, 6 bases. The CDR3 consists of 13 residues. Trimming shortened V by 8 bases and J by 2 bases, and 13 bases separated the two germline ends. In germline, CDR1 is LNHDA, CDR2 SQIVND (reference sequence). CDR3 sequence reads: CASATGSPYEQYF. The CDR3 nucleotides are TGTGCCAGTGCGACAGGATCCCCCTACGAGCAGTACTTC.

The rearrangement links TRBV28 to TRBJ1-5, with a possible D match to TRBD1 (5 bases). Germline V lookup: CDR1 MDHEN, CDR2 SYDVKM. The V and J ends lost 5 bases and 0 bases respectively, with 8 bases between them. CDR3 length: 14 amino acids. The CDR3 protein is CASSGGVSNQPQHF. For the CDR3, the DNA is TGTGCCAGCAGTGGGGGGGTTAGCAATCAGCCCCAGCATTTT.

The chain combines TRBV6-2 or TRBV6-3 with TRBJ2-1; the D gene is possibly TRBD1 (5 bases). The CDR3 consists of 14 residues. V was cut by 2 bases and J by 9 bases, with 14 bases left in between. Germline CDR1 and CDR2: MNHEY and SVGEGT. CDR3 nucleotide sequence: TGTGCCAGCAGTTACGGCAGGGCTAACAGTGAGCAGTTCTTC. Its protein product is CASSYGRANSEQFF.

V usage is TRBV28 and J usage is TRBJ2-3; 8 nucleotides line up with TRBD1. The V segment lost 6 bases and the J segment 5 bases; nucleotides outside the gene matches: 4. The CDR3 totals 13 residues. Germline V lookup: CDR1 MDHEN, CDR2 SYDVKM. DNA of the CDR3: TGTGCCAGCAGCCCCGGACAGGGAGATACGCAGTATTTT. It translates to CASSPGQGDTQYF.

The chain uses TRBV7-6 and TRBJ2-1, with 7 bases identical to TRBD1. Germline CDR1 is SGHVS and CDR2 is FNYEAQ. CDR3 length: 16 residues. V trimming: 4 bases; J trimming: 8 bases; junction bases outside the gene matches: 14. The CDR3 is CASSSHRDSYEDEQFF. In DNA, the CDR3 is TGTGCCAGCAGCTCCCATCGGGACAGTTATGAGGATGAGCAGTTCTTC.

V usage is TRBV28 and J usage is TRBJ1-6; TRBD1 is a possible D gene (6 bases). Trimming removed 2 bases at V and 15 bases at J, with 17 bases between. Germline values: CDR1 MDHEN, CDR2 SYDVKM. The CDR3 loop spans 14 amino acids. The CDR3, as DNA: TGTGCCAGCAGTTTAACGTTGCTTATGGGACACCTCCACTTT. Translating it yields CASSLTLLMGHLHF.

The genes are TRBV19 and TRBJ2-1, with 12 bases lining up with TRBD2. Trimming at V came to 4 bases and at J to 4 bases, leaving 2 bases not matched to a gene. The CDR3 is 15 amino acids. Germline CDR1 LNHDA, CDR2 SQIVND (reference sequence). In nucleotides, the CDR3 is TGTGCCAGTAGTAAACTAGCGGGGGGTTACAATGAGCAGTTCTTC. Translated, it gives CASSKLAGGYNEQFF.

The rearrangement links TRBV28 to TRBJ2-7, with TRBD2 matching over 8 bases. The germline V gene has CDR1 MDHEN and CDR2 SYDVKM. This CDR3 spans 15 amino acids. J lost 4 bases, V lost 0 bases, and 5 bases had no gene match. CDR3 nucleotide sequence: TGTGCCAGCAGTTTATGGGTAGCGGGATCATACGAGCAGTACTTC. Translated: CASSLWVAGSYEQYF. The variable domain in full, with the rest retrieved from reference TRBV28 and TRBJ2-7, is DVKVTQSSRYLVKRTGEKVFLECVQDMDHENMFWYRQDPGLGLRLIYFSYDVKMKEKGDIPEGYSVSREKKERFSLILESASTNQTSMYLCASSLWVAGSYEQYFGPGTRLTVT.

The CDR3 here is CASSLGPSGNYEQYF. DNA of the CDR3: TGTGCCAGCAGCTTGGGTCCTAGCGGTAACTACGAGCAGTACTTC. The chain combines TRBV5-6 with TRBJ2-7; 7 nucleotides match TRBD2. CDR1 is SGHDT and CDR2 is YYEEEE in the germline V gene. The CDR3 has 15 residues. Losses at the gene ends were 0 bases for V and 3 bases for J; bases not matched to a gene: 6.

The chain recombines TRBV11-3 with TRBJ2-1, with D perhaps TRBD1 (6 bases). CDR1 is SGHNT and CDR2 is YENEEA in the germline V gene. The CDR3 length is 15 residues. Trimming cost V 2 bases and J 5 bases, with 13 bases left between them. The CDR3 DNA follows: TGTGCCAGCAGCTTACGGCCAGGGGCAAACAATGAGCAGTTCTTC. Residues: CASSLRPGANNEQFF.

This clone occurred a few times. This rearrangement joins TRBV18 to TRBJ1-2; TRBD1 matches 7 bases. Germline CDR1 KGHSH, CDR2 LQKENI. Losses at the gene ends were 3 bases for V and 0 bases for J; bases not matched to a gene: 4. The CDR3 runs to 15 residues. The CDR3 DNA reads TGTGCCAGCTCACCGGCGGGACAGACTAACTATGGCTACACCTTC. Amino acid sequence: CASSPAGQTNYGYTF.

The chain links TRBV1 to TRBJ2-1; TRBD2, as called in the table, went unchecked against the DNA. TRBV1 counts as a pseudogene. The CDR3 is made up of 16 amino acids. CDR3 DNA sequence: TGCACCAGCAGCCAAGAAGGTCGGAGCTCCTACAATGAGCAGTTCTTC. Its protein is CTSSQEGRSSYNEQFF.

The gene calls are TRBV7-3 and TRBJ1-3; D is uncertain. The V end lost 2 bases, the J end lost 3 bases, and 5 bases lay between the germline ends. In germline, CDR1 is SGHTA, CDR2 FQGTGA. This CDR3 spans 13 amino acids. CDR3 residues: CASSLAGGNTIYF. In nucleotides, the CDR3 is TGTGCCAGCAGCTTAGCAGGTGGAAACACCATATATTTT. The entire variable domain, with the rest obtained from reference TRBV7-3 and TRBJ1-3, is as follows: GAGVSQTPSNKVTEKGKYVELRCDPISGHTALYWYRQSLGQGPEFLIYFQGTGAADDSGLPNDRFFAVRPEGSVSTLKIQRTERGDSAVYLCASSLAGGNTIYFGEGSWLTVV.

The chain couples TRBV19 to TRBJ2-7; TRBD2 matches at 13 bases. The trim removed 2 bases at V and 6 bases at J, leaving 1 base unmatched. Germline V lookup: CDR1 LNHDA, CDR2 SQIVND (reference sequence). This CDR3 is 14 amino acids long. CDR3 in amino acids: CASSIRTSGSEQYF. For the CDR3, the DNA is TGTGCCAGTAGTATAAGGACTAGCGGGAGCGAGCAGTACTTC.

The chain carries TRBV7-2 and TRBJ2-3; TRBD2 matches 12 bases. V trimming: 11 bases; J trimming: 8 bases; junction bases outside the gene matches: 8. The CDR3 is 13 residues long. The germline V gene has CDR1 SGHTA and CDR2 FQGNSA. The DNA for the CDR3 is TGTGCCTCTAGCGGGAGGGCTAATCCTACGCAGTATTTT. Its protein is CASSGRANPTQYF. Looking up the rest from reference TRBV7-2 and TRBJ2-3 gives the full variable domain: GAGVSQSPSNKVTEKGKDVELRCDPISGHTALYWYRQSLGQGLEFLIYFQGNSAPDKSGLPSDRFSAERTGGSVSTLTIQRTQQEDSAVYLCASSGRANPTQYFGPGTRLTVL.

The J gene is TRBJ1-2, the V gene TRBV18, with no clear D. Germline V gene sequence: CDR1 KGHSH, CDR2 LQKENI. V was clipped by 3 bases and J by 3 bases, with 14 bases between them. CDR3 size: 15 residues. The CDR3 bases are TGTGCCAGCTCACCGTGGGGAGGGCCAGACTATGGCTACACCTTC. Translating gives CASSPWGGPDYGYTF.

The chain couples TRBV29-1 to TRBJ1-4, with 10 bases lining up with TRBD1. The length of the CDR3 is 13 residues. Germline CDR1 and CDR2: SQVTM and ANQGSEA. The trim removed 6 bases at V and 8 bases at J, leaving 6 bases unmatched. Here the CDR3 DNA reads TGCAGCGTCGTAGACAGGGGGCGGGAAAAACTGTTTTTT. Residues: CSVVDRGREKLFF.

This clone was counted between two and nine times. The J gene is TRBJ1-6, the V gene TRBV19, with a possible D match to TRBD1 (6 bases). V dropped 7 bases and J dropped 4 bases, with 14 bases sitting between them. The CDR3 sequence is 15 residues long. Germline V gene sequence: CDR1 LNHDA, CDR2 SQIVND (reference sequence). CDR3 coding DNA: TGTGCCAGTAAGGACCGTCAGGGGTATAATTCACCCCTCCACTTT. It translates to CASKDRQGYNSPLHF. Looking up the rest from reference TRBV19 and TRBJ1-6 gives the full variable domain: DGGITQSPKYLFRKEGQNVTLSCEQNLNHDAMYWYRQDPGQGLRLIYYSQIVNDFQKGDIAEGYSVSREKKESFPLTVTSAQKNPTAFYLCASKDRQGYNSPLHFGNGTRLTVT.

The rearrangement joins TRBV12-1 to TRBJ2-7; TRBD1, the table's D call, was not compared with the DNA. TRBV12-1 is an annotated pseudogene. The CDR3 is 16 amino acids. The CDR3 here is CASSFAGTGGSYEQYF. In DNA, the CDR3 is TGTGCCAGCAGCTTCGCTGGGACAGGGGGTTCCTACGAGCAGTACTTC.

Details on this clone: The junction departs from the called germline gene at one end, perhaps through a read error. This chain links TRBV5-1 with TRBJ2-7; 13 positions agree with TRBD2. Germline V lookup: CDR1 SGHRS, CDR2 YFSETQ. The CDR3 loop spans 19 amino acids. CDR3 in DNA: TGCGCCAGCAGCTTGGCCAGGGGACTAGCGGGGAAAAGCCCCTACGAACAGTACTTC. Protein: CASSLARGLAGKSPYEQYF.

This sequence joins TRBV7-6 and TRBJ2-5; 7 bases line up with TRBD2. From germline, CDR1 is SGHVS and CDR2 FNYEAQ. V trimming: 4 bases; J trimming: 5 bases; junction bases outside the gene matches: 10. CDR3 length: 15 residues. The CDR3 spells CASSSWPGGGETQYF. DNA of the CDR3: TGTGCCAGCAGCTCATGGCCGGGAGGTGGGGAGACCCAGTACTTC.

This clone was counted between two and nine times. The gene calls are TRBV4-2 and TRBJ2-1, with TRBD2 matching over 9 bases. This CDR3 comprises 19 residues. V shed 0 bases and J 6 bases; nucleotides not matched to a gene: 15. Germline CDR1 is LGHNA and CDR2 is YNFKEQ. The CDR3 loop reads CASSQDFLAGTFAPNEQFF. The CDR3 nucleotides are TGTGCCAGCAGCCAAGATTTTCTAGCGGGAACCTTCGCCCCCAATGAGCAGTTCTTC.

The chain carries TRBV5-4 and TRBJ2-3, with TRBD2 as a possible D gene (6 bases). V lost 4 bases and J lost 0, with 9 bases in between. Germline lookup yields CDR1 SGHNT and CDR2 YYREEE (reference sequence). This CDR3 spans 14 amino acids. CDR3 amino acids: CASSLATSTDTQYF. DNA of the CDR3: TGTGCCAGCAGCCTAGCGACCAGCACAGATACGCAGTATTTT. The full variable domain, with the rest looked up from reference TRBV5-4 and TRBJ2-3, is ETGVTQSPTHLIKTRGQQVTLRCSSQSGHNTVSWYQQALGQGPQFIFQYYREEENGRGNFPPRFSGLQFPNYSSELNVNALELDDSALYLCASSLATSTDTQYFGPGTRLTVL.

The rearrangement links TRBV30 to TRBJ2-5; D might be TRBD2 (7 bases). Trimming shortened V by 8 bases and J by 3 bases, and 16 bases separated the two germline ends. The CDR3 runs to 13 residues. Germline values: CDR1 GTSNPN, CDR2 SVGIG (reference sequence). The CDR3 is CARAEGGKETQYF. CDR3 in DNA: TGTGCCCGAGCCGAGGGGGGGAAAGAGACCCAGTACTTC.

The J gene is TRBJ1-5, the V gene TRBV19; TRBD1 agrees at 9 bases. Germline lookup yields CDR1 LNHDA and CDR2 SQIVND (reference sequence). The CDR3 covers 17 residues. V lost 0 bases to trimming and J lost 7 bases; unmatched junction nucleotides: 10. This CDR3 reads CASSIDLLGTGRQPQHF. The CDR3 region has the DNA TGTGCCAGTAGTATAGATCTATTAGGGACAGGGCGCCAGCCCCAGCATTTT.